This T cell receptor (beta chain) was found in a study of identical twins. About this clonotype itself: Antigen: not known.

Via MiXCR, TCRdb re-called the 5' RACE reads, giving one row per CDR3 protein. The sample carries about 430,000 distinct CDR3 sequences, approximately 18% recorded once. The study, taken as a whole, reports: Insertions were fewer in abundant cord blood beta clonotypes, whereas memory repertoires showed none of this pattern.

Material for sequencing was naive T cells sorted from blood. This TCR was recovered from a man aged 50 to 59 in good health.

CDR3 coding DNA: TGCAGTGCTAGGAATGTGGTAAAAGGGAACACTGAAGCTTTCTTT. It is translated as CSARNVVKGNTEAFF. V is TRBV20-1 and J is TRBJ1-1; D is undetermined. The CDR3 spans 15 residues. Germline V CDR1 and CDR2: DFQATT, SNEGSKA (reference sequence). V gave up 3 bases and J gave up 1 base, with 15 bases separating them.